This record looks at one T cell receptor (beta chain) sequence and its context. Its antigen is not yet known. The read terminates 3 residues ahead of where the CDR3 ends, so the germline J gene completes it. The immunoSEQ assay used multiplex PCR to amplify TCR beta CDR3 regions from an average of approximately 1,100 ng of genomic DNA per sample. To correct primer bias, the assay used a complete synthetic TCR repertoire to set an amplification baseline. The amplicons were sequenced using the Illumina platform. The paper's processing steps were these. Sequences were error-corrected by clustering with frequency ratios and a modified nearest-neighbor algorithm and were then analyzed in the immunoSEQ Analyzer with IMGT gene definitions. At each rarefaction depth, TCR richness and evenness were averaged across 20 rarefaction repeats, and any sample with fewer sequences than the depth was left out. Wilcoxon rank sum tests with FDR correction were used to compare V, D and J gene relative abundances between the groups. In the blinded duplicates, the intraclass correlation was 90% to 96% for TCR richness and averaged about 80% across 65 to 75 gene segments. TCRdb obtained this table from immuneACCESS and retained in-frame rearrangements with V and J assigned. These tables miss some clones; where compared with another copy, unresolved V genes account for less than half of the shortfall, and the remainder is unexplained. The V and J calls and clone size were taken over from that table, and D and trimming were inferred from the DNA. This sample's table contains 23,000 or so clones. Roughly 5.6% of the sample comes from the top ten.

This specimen comes from a study of T cells in women clearing cervical HPV infection (dated by TCRdb to 2016 to 2019). Turning to the overall study: The cases were under 30 women with histologically confirmed HPV16-related CIN3 or worse, and 2 of these cases were invasive cancers. The controls were around 26 women whose single incident HPV16 infection cleared within 12 months with no development of precancer or cancer. Blood from cases was collected at the visit at which the lesion was first identified, whereas blood from controls was collected once infection was no longer detected. For cases, a median interval of nearly 150 days, with an interquartile range of roughly 80 to 200 days, was observed between lesion detection and blood sampling. Because only a few women had HLA typing data, the possibility that HLA type acted as a confounder could not be ruled out. An exploratory proof-of-principle case-control study, nested within the Guanacaste HPV Natural History Study in Costa Rica, was conducted to compare TCR repertoires across cervical HPV16 outcomes. Cases were matched to controls by age within five years and by the year the sample was collected. A median age of approximately 31 years was observed in cases versus more than 37 in controls, and no significant differences in baseline characteristics were found. The parent cohort enrolled over 8,500 women aged 18 or older in Guanacaste, Costa Rica, in 1993 to 1994 and followed the women for around seven years. Five blinded duplicates per group were added as quality controls, so that roughly 60 samples were obtained: some 50 participants and about 10 replicates. Findings and caveats that apply to the study as a whole: The cross-sectional design could not show whether associations preceded infection or resulted from it; effector/memory subsets and HPV-specific T cells were not isolated. TRBV6-7 relative abundance was lower in cases than in controls (around 0.11% versus 0.15%; Bonferroni P = 0.0008). Because the number of T cells in each sample was unknown, differences in richness could reflect differing T-cell content rather than repertoire biology. TCR repertoire richness was significantly higher in CIN3+ cases than in controls across sequencing depths, while evenness did not differ. By combining richness with V gene abundances, random forest classifiers separated cases from controls with an estimated AUC of about 0.86.

The CDR3 covers 17 residues, taking in both the cysteine and the phenylalanine. The DNA has 42 bases, all within the CDR3, and is read from base 1. V gives up 7 bases and J gives up 5 bases, and the segment between their germline ends measures 24 bases. CDR1 LNHDA and CDR2 SQIVND were looked up in the germline V gene (reference sequence). Every participant had a single incident cervical HPV16 infection, and women with prevalent HPV16 infections were excluded. Cervical HPV DNA was detected by MY09/MY11 PCR and genotyped by dot-blot hybridization. Fifteen mL of heparinized blood were centrifuged, and the buffy coat was split into aliquots, frozen at -30 degrees C, and then kept at -80 degrees C. QIAGEN kits were used to extract genomic DNA from the buffy coat specimens.

What was sequenced was blood buffy coat. The receptor chain draws on TRBV19 and TRBJ2-1; the D gene is perhaps TRBD1, on 5 matching bases. The sequence derives from a woman aged 18 to 75 with a cervical HPV16 infection that either progressed to CIN3+ or cleared (not recorded which). The CDR3 DNA, read in part, is TGTGCCAGTATCCTCGTAGGGGCAGAAAGGCACCACAATGAG. It specifies CASILVGAERHHNE. The whole CDR3 sequence is CASILVGAERHHNEQFF.